The rows below give T cell receptor beta chains drawn from one sample of a study of cytomegalovirus exposure and HLA in healthy donors. TCRdb's copy holds only in-frame clones and misses some; the assay was immunoSEQ multiplex PCR. Here the sample spans roughly 140,000 clones, around four fifths being singletons. Sequencing was carried out using PBMCs. These receptors were obtained from a young man in good health and CMV-seronegative. The CDR3 runs from the conserved cysteine through the conserved F or W. A D gene is named only where the DNA matches it firmly. The size field is filled for only some rows; it gives once, few, many or a size class.

clone_size,d_call,j_call,v_call,cdr3_nt,cdr3_aa
few,TRBD2,TRBJ2-1,TRBV4-2,TGTGCCAGCAGCCAAGATATTAGCGGGGGGCGGAATGAGCAGTTCTTC,CASSQDISGGRNEQFF
NA,NA,TRBJ2-2,TRBV7-9,TGTGCCAGCAGCCCAACTAGTTCCGGGGAGCTGTTTTTT,CASSPTSSGELFF
NA,TRBD1,TRBJ2-7,TRBV7-9,TGTGCCAGCAGCTATACCGGGACAGGGGCCTACGAGCAGTACTTC,CASSYTGTGAYEQYF
NA,TRBD1,TRBJ2-7,TRBV10-3,TGTGCCATCAGTGCCCCTGACAGGGTCTCCTACGAGCAGTACTTC,CAISAPDRVSYEQYF
NA,NA,TRBJ1-2,TRBV6-5,TGTGCCAGCAGTTACTCTTCGACAGGCCGGAACTATGGCTACACCTTC,CASSYSSTGRNYGYTF
NA,TRBD1,TRBJ2-7,TRBV7-8,TGTGCCAGCAGCTATAGGGGGACAGGGACACACGAGCAGTACTTC,CASSYRGTGTHEQYF
NA,NA,TRBJ1-1,TRBV18,TGTGCCAGCTCACCACTGATGTCCGAGGTCCAAGCTTTCTTT,CASSPLMSEVQAFF
NA,TRBD2,TRBJ2-7,TRBV28,TGTGCCAGCACACCCGCTGCGGGAGGGTCCTACGAGCAGTACTTC,CASTPAAGGSYEQYF
NA,TRBD1,TRBJ2-5,TRBV2,TGTGCCAGCAGTGGACAGGGTGGGTTGGAGACCCAGTACTTC,CASSGQGGLETQYF
NA,NA,TRBJ1-2,TRBV28,TGTGCCAGCAGCCCGTGGGGGGATCGGTATGGCTACACCTTC,CASSPWGDRYGYTF
NA,NA,TRBJ2-7,TRBV5-1,TGCGCCAGCAGCTTGCAGGGGAGCTCCTACGAGCAGTACTTC,CASSLQGSSYEQYF